The T cell receptor (beta chain) under discussion was sequenced for a study of blood T cell repertoires in COVID-19 (dated by TCRdb to 2019 to 2021). Some background on the complete study: Collaborator samples came from the United States, Italy and Spain and covered acute and convalescent phases of COVID-19. The prospective study material was composed of cDNA or gDNA derived from T cells, B-cell-depleted T cells, or PBMCs. The sample metadata nearly always contained a de-identified subject ID, COVID-19 status, age in years and sex. The dataset comprised deeply sampled blood TCRbeta repertoires from subjects exposed to, actively infected with, or recovered from COVID-19. Samples were obtained from the ongoing ImmuneRACE study (first 160 participants) and from over 1,000 subjects provided by 6 global collaborators. The repertoires were released in a freely available public database meant as a resource for research on the immune response to SARS-CoV-2. Where available, HLA class I and class II types were taken from metadata supplied by the sample provider and were not determined by assay-based typing. Overall study results and their limits: Clinical and demographic metadata were provided uncurated, with the amount varying by source and participant.

V drops 2 bases and J drops 1 base, leaving 17 bases in between. CDR1 and CDR2 are drawn from the germline V gene (reference sequence): MNHEY, SMNVEV. Including the terminal cysteine and phenylalanine, the CDR3 comprises 17 residues. Solely the CDR3 DNA is kept, with 51 bases framed from the first base. This clone was detected once. Which antigen it targets is not known. One base away there is no much larger clone; base qualities are not given. TCRbeta CDR3 regions were amplified from genomic DNA using the immunoSEQ Assay, a bias-controlled multiplex PCR. From the authors' description of their analysis: The number of nucleated cells in each sample was estimated by amplification of reference gene primers within the assay. Sequence reads were collapsed and filtered to measure the absolute abundance of every unique TCRbeta CDR3 rearrangement. Productive Simpson clonality was computed per sample as the square root of Simpson's diversity index over productive rearrangements. The table comes from immuneACCESS by way of TCRdb, which keeps in-frame sequences with V and J called. Part of the clones is missing from these tables; in studies checked, under half for an unresolved V gene and the rest for unknown reasons. V, J and clone size derive from that table, while D and trimming were established from the DNA sequence. A total of roughly 120,000 clones appear in this sample, around 86% of them only once. 4% to 5% of the sample is taken by the ten largest.

Each collaborating institution followed its own protocols to collect whole blood in K2EDTA tubes. For TCRbeta analysis, collaborator samples were shipped as frozen whole blood, as isolated PBMCs, or as DNA extracted from either sample type. The sample taken for sequencing was peripheral blood. The sequence is built from TRBV27 and TRBJ2-5; a weak D assignment points to TRBD2 (5 bases agree). The receptor's source is a man between 40 and 49 years old with acute or convalescent COVID-19. The bases are TGTGCCAGCAGTTTAAGGGCGGCGGGTAGGCCCCAAGAGACCCAGTACTTC. Protein translation: CASSLRAAGRPQETQYF.